The following is a T cell receptor beta chain sequence with its context. Its ends do not fully match the called genes, so a read error is possible. Recovered status in Cohort 3 required two negative PCRs, clearance, or symptom resolution. The CDR3 is 13 amino acids. The data were taken from a study of blood T cell repertoires in COVID-19. Sequencing was performed with immunoSEQ multiplex PCR; in TCRdb, only in-frame clones are kept and a portion is missing. The sample has 150,000 to 200,000 clones; 88% are singletons. This chain links TRBV12-3 or TRBV12-4 with TRBJ1-2, with TRBD1 as a possible D gene (5 bases). This TCR was sampled from a woman in her fifties or sixties who had recovered from COVID-19. Material: PBMCs or T cells enriched from blood (not recorded which). In nucleotides, the CDR3 is TGTGCCAGCAGACAGACAGCTAACGATGGCTACACCTTC. It encodes CASRQTANDGYTF.